Only a few counts were recorded for the clone carrying this T cell receptor beta chain. Its specificity is unknown. V lost 2 bases to trimming and J lost 6 bases, with 11 bases between them. CDR1 and CDR2 from the germline V gene are GTSNPN and SVGIG (reference sequence). This CDR3 spans 12 amino acids. The sample belongs to a study of blood T cells in healthy people across ages. Study outcomes and limitations: Unsorted PBMCs blocked a conclusive comparison of naive and antigen-experienced cells.

The use of a sample-barcoded 5' primer and a J-beta primer mix characterized a second PCR of 7 to 11 cycles. TCRdb reprocessed the 5' RACE reads via MiXCR and lists one record per CDR3 protein. The data contain more than 700,000 distinct CDR3 sequences, 46% of them singletons. They isolated at least 7 million PBMCs from each sample. At least 5 micrograms of total RNA were extracted per sample. This clonotype was sampled from an elderly man in good health. The gene calls are TRBV30 and TRBJ2-7; D not certain. The specimen was blood. The CDR3 coding sequence is TGTGCCTGGAGTTGGAGTGTGGGCGAGCAGTACTTC. Protein sequence: CAWSWSVGEQYF.